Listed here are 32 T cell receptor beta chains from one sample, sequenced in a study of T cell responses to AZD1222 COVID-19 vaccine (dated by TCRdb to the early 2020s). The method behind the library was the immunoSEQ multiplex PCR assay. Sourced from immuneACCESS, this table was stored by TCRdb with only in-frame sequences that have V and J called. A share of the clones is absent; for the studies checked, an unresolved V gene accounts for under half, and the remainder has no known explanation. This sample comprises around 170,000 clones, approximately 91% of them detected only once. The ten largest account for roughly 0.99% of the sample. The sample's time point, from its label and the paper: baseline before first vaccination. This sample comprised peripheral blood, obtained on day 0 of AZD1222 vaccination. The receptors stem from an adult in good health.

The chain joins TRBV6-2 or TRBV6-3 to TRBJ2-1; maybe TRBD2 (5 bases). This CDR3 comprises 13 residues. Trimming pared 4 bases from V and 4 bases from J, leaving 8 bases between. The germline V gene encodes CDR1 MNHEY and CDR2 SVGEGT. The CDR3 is CASSSTSYNEQFF. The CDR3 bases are TGTGCCAGCAGTTCTACTAGTTACAATGAGCAGTTCTTC.

The CDR3 spells CASSLYFGQSYEQYF. CDR3 in DNA: TGCGCCAGCAGCTTATATTTTGGACAGTCCTACGAGCAGTACTTC. This chain connects TRBV5-1 to TRBJ2-7; D might be TRBD1 (6 bases). Trimming removed 2 bases from V and 1 base from J, with 13 bases in between. The germline gives CDR1 SGHRS, CDR2 YFSETQ. CDR3 length: 15 amino acids.

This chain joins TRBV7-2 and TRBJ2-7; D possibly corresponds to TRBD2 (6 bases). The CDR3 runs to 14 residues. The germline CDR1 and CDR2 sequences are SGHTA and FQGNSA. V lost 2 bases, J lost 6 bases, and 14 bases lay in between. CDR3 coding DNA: TGTGCCAGCAGCTTAATTCAGGGAGGCTCCGAGCAGTACTTC. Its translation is CASSLIQGGSEQYF.

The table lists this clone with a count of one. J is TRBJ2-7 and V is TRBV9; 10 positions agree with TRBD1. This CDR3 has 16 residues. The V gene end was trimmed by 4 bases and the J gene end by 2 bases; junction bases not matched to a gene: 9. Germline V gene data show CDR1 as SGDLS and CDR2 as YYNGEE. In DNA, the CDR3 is TGTGCCAGCAGCCCAGGTGGGGACAGGGGAACCTACGAGCAGTACTTC. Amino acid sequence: CASSPGGDRGTYEQYF.

CDR3 in amino acids: CASSLDRGYTYEQYF. The CDR3 nucleotides are TGTGCCAGCAGTCTGGACAGGGGGTACACCTACGAGCAGTACTTC. V usage is TRBV6-5 and J usage is TRBJ2-7, with 10 bases matching TRBD1. Germline loops: CDR1 MNHEY, CDR2 SVGAGI. V gave up 5 bases and J gave up 2 bases; unmatched junction bases: 6. The CDR3 loop spans 15 amino acids.

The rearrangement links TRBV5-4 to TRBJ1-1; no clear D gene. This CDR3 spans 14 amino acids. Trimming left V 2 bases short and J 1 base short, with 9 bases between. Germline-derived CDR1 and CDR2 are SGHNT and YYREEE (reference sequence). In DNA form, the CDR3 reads TGTGCCAGCAGCTTCGATAATAGGAACACTGAAGCTTTCTTT. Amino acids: CASSFDNRNTEAFF.

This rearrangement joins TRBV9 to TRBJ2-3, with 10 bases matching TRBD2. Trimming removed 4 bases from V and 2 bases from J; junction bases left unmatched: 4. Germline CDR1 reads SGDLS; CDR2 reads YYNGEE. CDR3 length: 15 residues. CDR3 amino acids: CASSSSGGDTDTQYF. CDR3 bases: TGTGCCAGCAGCTCGAGCGGGGGGGACACAGATACGCAGTATTTT.

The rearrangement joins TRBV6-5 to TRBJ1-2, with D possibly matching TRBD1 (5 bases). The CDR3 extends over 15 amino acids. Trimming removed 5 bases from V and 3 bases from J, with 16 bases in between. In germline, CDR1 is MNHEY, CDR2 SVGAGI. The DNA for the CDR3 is TGTGCCAGCAGTCCCCCACTGGGGGAGTACTATGGCTACACCTTC. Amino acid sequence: CASSPPLGEYYGYTF.

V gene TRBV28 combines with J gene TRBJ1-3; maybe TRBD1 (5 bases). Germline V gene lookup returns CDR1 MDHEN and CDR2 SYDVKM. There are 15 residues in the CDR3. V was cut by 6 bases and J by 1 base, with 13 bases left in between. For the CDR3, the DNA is TGTGCCAGCAGAACCGACGGGGGATCTGGAAACACCATATATTTT. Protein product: CASRTDGGSGNTIYF.

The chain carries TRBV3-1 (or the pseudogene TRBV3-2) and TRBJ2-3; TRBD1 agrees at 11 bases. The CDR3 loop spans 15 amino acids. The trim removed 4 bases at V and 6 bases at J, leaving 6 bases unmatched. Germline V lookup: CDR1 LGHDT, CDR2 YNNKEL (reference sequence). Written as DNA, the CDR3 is TGTGCCAGCAGCCTAAAGGACAGGGGGCGCGATACGCAGTATTTT. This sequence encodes CASSLKDRGRDTQYF.

This chain's CDR3 is CASSARGTSGGETQYF. CDR3 nucleotide sequence: TGTGCCAGCAGCGCGAGAGGGACTAGCGGGGGGGAGACCCAGTACTTC. The V call is TRBV7-8, the J call TRBJ2-5, with 15 nucleotides matching TRBD2. The CDR3 is 16 residues long. Germline V gene lookup returns CDR1 SGHVS and CDR2 FQNEAQ. J gave up 5 bases and V 5 bases, and 6 bases lay outside the gene matches.

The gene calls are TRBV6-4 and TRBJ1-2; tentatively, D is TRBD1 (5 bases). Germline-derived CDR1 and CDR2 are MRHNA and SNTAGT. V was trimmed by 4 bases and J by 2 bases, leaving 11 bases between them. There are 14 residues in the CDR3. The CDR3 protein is CASSVGQQNYGYTF. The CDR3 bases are TGTGCCAGCAGTGTGGGGCAGCAAAACTATGGCTACACCTTC.

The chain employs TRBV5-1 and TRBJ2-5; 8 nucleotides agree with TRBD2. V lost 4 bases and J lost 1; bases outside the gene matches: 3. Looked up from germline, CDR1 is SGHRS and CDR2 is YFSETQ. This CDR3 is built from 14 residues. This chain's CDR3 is CASSLGTSQETQYF. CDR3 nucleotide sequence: TGCGCCAGCAGCCTAGGGACTAGCCAAGAGACCCAGTACTTC. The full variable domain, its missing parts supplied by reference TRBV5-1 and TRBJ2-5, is KAGVTQTPRYLIKTRGQQVTLSCSPISGHRSVSWYQQTPGQGLQFLFEYFSETQRNKGNFPGRFSGRQFSNSRSEMNVSTLELGDSALYLCASSLGTSQETQYFGPGTRLLVL.

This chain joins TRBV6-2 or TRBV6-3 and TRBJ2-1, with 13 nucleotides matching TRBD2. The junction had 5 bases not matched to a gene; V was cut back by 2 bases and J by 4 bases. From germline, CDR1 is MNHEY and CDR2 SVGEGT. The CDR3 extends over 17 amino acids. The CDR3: CASSYRRTSGGYNEQFF. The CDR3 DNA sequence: TGTGCCAGCAGTTACCGCCGGACTAGCGGGGGTTACAATGAGCAGTTCTTC.

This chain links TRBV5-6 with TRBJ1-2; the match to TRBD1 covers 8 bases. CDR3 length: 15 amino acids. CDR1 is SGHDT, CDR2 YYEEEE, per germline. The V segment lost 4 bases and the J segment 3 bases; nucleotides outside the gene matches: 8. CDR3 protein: CASSPGQGIDYGYTF. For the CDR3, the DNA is TGTGCCAGCAGCCCAGGACAGGGAATAGACTATGGCTACACCTTC. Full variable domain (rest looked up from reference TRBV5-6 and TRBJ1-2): DAGVTQSPTHLIKTRGQQVTLRCSPKSGHDTVSWYQQALGQGPQFIFQYYEEEERQRGNFPDRFSGHQFPNYSSELNVNALLLGDSALYLCASSPGQGIDYGYTFGSGTRLTVV.

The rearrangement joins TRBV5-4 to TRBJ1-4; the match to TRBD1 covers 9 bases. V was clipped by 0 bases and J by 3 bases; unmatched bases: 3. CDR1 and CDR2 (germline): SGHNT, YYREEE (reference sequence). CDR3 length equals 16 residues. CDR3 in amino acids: CASSLDRQGANEKLFF. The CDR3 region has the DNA TGTGCCAGCAGCTTGGACCGACAGGGGGCTAATGAAAAACTGTTTTTT.

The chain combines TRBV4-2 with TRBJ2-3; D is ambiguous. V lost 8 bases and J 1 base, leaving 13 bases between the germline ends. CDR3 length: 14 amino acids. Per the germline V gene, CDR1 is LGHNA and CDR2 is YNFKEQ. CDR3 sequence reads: CASPGGGGTDTQYF. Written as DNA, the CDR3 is TGTGCCAGCCCCGGCGGCGGAGGCACAGATACGCAGTATTTT.

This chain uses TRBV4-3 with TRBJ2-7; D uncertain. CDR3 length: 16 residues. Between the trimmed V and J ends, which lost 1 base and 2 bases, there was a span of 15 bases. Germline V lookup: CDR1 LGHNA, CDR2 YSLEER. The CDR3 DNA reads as TGCGCCAGCAGCCAAGCGGTCAGAGCAGATACCTACGAGCAGTACTTC. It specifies CASSQAVRADTYEQYF.

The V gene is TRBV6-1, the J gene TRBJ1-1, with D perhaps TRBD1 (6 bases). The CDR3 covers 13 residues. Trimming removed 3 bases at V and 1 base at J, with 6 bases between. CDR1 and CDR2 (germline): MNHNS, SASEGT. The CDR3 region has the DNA TGTGCCAGCAGTGAGGGACAGAACACTGAAGCTTTCTTT. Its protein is CASSEGQNTEAFF.

CDR3 bases: TGTGCCAGCAGCTCCGGGGGGCCCCTATACGAGCAGTACTTC. Its protein product is CASSSGGPLYEQYF. The genes are TRBV5-5 and TRBJ2-7; TRBD2 is a possible D gene (7 bases). Looked up from germline, CDR1 is SGHKS and CDR2 is YYEKEE (reference sequence). Trimming took off 3 bases at V and 4 bases at J, with 14 bases between the two ends. The CDR3 extends over 14 amino acids.

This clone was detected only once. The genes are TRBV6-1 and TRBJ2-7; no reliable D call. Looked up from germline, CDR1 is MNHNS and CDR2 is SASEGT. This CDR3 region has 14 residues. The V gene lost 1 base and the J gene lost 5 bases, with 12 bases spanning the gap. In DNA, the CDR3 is TGTGCCAGCAGTGAAGGTTGGAGTGCCCACGAGCAGTACTTC. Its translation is CASSEGWSAHEQYF.

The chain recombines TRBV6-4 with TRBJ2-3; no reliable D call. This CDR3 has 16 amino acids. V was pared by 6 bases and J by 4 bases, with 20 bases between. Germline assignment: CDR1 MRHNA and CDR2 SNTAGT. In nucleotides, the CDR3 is TGTGCCAGCAGCCCGAGTCCCCTAAATGGCGCAGATACGCAGTATTTT. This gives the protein CASSPSPLNGADTQYF.

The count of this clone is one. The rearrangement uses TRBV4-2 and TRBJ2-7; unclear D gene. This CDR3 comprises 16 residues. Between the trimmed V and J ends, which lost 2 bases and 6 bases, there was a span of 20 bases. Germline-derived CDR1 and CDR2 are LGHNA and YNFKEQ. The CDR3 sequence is CASSQMGTALFGEQYF. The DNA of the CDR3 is TGTGCCAGCAGCCAAATGGGAACCGCCCTCTTTGGCGAGCAGTACTTC.

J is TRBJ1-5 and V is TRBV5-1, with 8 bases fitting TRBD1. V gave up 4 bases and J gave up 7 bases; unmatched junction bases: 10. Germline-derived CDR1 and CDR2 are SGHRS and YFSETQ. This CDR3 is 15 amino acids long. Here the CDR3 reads CASSDTGGGSQPQHF. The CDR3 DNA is TGCGCCAGCAGCGACACAGGGGGAGGAAGCCAGCCCCAGCATTTT.

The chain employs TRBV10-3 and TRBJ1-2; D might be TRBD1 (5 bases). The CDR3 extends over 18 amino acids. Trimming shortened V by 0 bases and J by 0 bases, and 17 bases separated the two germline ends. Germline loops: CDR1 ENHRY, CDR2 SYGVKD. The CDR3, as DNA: TGTGCCATCAGTGAGTCGGGGGATCTACTTGCTTCTAACTATGGCTACACCTTC. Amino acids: CAISESGDLLASNYGYTF.

CDR3 sequence (DNA): TGTGCCACCAGTGATCTCATACCTCAGGGGTTCCTAGCGGGGGCCCCCCAATACAATGAGCAGTTCTTC. Its protein is CATSDLIPQGFLAGAPQYNEQFF. The chain employs TRBV24-1 and TRBJ2-1, with 10 positions matching TRBD2. The CDR3 runs to 23 residues. From germline, CDR1 is KGHDR and CDR2 SFDVKD. The V segment lost 3 bases and the J segment 4 bases; nucleotides outside the gene matches: 26.

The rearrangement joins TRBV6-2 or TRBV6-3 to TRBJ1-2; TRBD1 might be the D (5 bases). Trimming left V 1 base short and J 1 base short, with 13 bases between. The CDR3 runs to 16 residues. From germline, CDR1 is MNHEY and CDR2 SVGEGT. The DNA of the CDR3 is TGTGCCAGCAGTTACTGGGGGACGGACGATAACTATGGCTACACCTTC. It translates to CASSYWGTDDNYGYTF.

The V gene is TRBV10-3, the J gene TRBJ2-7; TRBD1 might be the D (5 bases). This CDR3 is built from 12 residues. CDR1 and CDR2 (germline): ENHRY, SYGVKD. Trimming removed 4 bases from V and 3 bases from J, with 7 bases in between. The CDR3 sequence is CAISAQGYEQYF. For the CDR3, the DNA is TGTGCCATCAGTGCGCAGGGCTACGAGCAGTACTTC.

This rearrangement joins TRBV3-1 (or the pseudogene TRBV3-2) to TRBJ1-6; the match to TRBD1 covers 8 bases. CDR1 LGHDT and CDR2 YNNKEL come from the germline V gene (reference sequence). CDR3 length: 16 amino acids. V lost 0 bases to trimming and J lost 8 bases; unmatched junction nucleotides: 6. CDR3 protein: CASSQDGTGSYSPLHF. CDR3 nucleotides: TGTGCCAGCAGCCAAGACGGGACAGGTTCCTATTCACCCCTCCACTTT.

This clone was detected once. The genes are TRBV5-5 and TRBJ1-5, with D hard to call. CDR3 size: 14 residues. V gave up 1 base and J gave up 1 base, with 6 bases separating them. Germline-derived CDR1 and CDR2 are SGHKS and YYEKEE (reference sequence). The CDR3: CASSLRGSNQPQHF. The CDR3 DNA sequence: TGTGCCAGCAGCTTGAGAGGAAGCAATCAGCCCCAGCATTTT.

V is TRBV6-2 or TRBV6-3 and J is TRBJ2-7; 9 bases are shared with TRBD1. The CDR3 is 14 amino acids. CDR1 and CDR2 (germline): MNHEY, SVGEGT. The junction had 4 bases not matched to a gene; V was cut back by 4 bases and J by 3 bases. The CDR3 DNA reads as TGTGCCAGCAGTTTGACAGGGGGGATCTACGAGCAGTACTTC. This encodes CASSLTGGIYEQYF.

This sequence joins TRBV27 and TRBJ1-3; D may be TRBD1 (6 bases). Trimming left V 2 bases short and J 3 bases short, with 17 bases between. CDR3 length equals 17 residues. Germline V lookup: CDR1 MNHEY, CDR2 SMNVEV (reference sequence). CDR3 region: CASSLTSEGVDGNTIYF. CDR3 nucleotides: TGTGCCAGCAGTTTAACCTCCGAGGGGGTCGATGGAAACACCATATATTTT.